This T cell receptor (beta chain) was sequenced in a study of post-analysis software for immune sequencing data. The germline gives CDR1 SNHLY, CDR2 FYNNEI. Between the trimmed V and J ends, which lost 4 bases and 4 bases, there was a span of 12 bases. The CDR3 is 14 residues long. Broader study findings: The five TRBV segments detected at higher frequency in patients than in controls included TRBV5-6, TRBV5-1 and TRBV20-1.

TCR beta cDNA libraries included unique molecular identifiers. TCRdb reanalysed the PCR reads using MiXCR and keeps one entry per CDR3 protein. Of roughly 600,000 distinct CDR3 sequences in the sample, roughly 45% were seen once. Comments on this clonotype: Its antigen is unknown.

The receptor comes from a girl aged 10 to 17 with multiple sclerosis. The sample was blood. The chain employs TRBV2 and TRBJ2-3; a possible D gene is TRBD2 (5 bases). CDR3 coding DNA: TGTGCCAGCAGTGCTAGCTTTGCGCCAGATACGCAGTATTTT. This encodes CASSASFAPDTQYF.